This passage covers 20 T cell receptor beta chains from one sample sequenced in a study of T cell repertoires and HLA-DP antigens. For these TCRs, the target antigens are not known. The repertoire was sequenced with immunoSEQ multiplex PCR; TCRdb's copy has only in-frame clones and lacks some. The data contain roughly 110,000 clones, around 92% of them singletons. Input material: CD4+ T cells from PBMCs. The source is a woman aged 18-29 years in good health and CMV-seronegative.

The chain is built from TRBV10-3 and TRBJ2-2; no clear D. Germline-derived CDR1 and CDR2 are ENHRY and SYGVKD. Trimming took 8 bases from V and 8 from J, leaving 9 bases between them. CDR3 length equals 11 residues. This chain's CDR3 is CAIRADGELFF. CDR3 sequence (DNA): TGTGCCATCCGGGCCGATGGGGAGCTGTTTTTT.

The V call is TRBV11-2, the J call TRBJ2-4; D is unresolved. The CDR3 extends over 16 amino acids. Germline V gene lookup returns CDR1 SGHAT and CDR2 FQNNGV. V gave up 3 bases and J gave up 1 base, with 13 bases separating them. CDR3 bases: TGTGCCAGCAGCTTCACAGTTGGTTTGGCCAAAAACATTCAGTACTTC. It translates to CASSFTVGLAKNIQYF.

This clone was picked up one time. CDR3 protein: CASSQTGTGTGEQYF. The CDR3, as DNA: TGCGCCAGCAGCCAAACCGGGACAGGGACGGGTGAGCAGTACTTC. V and J are TRBV4-1 and TRBJ2-7, with 9 positions matching TRBD1. Germline V gives CDR1 MGHRA, CDR2 YSYEKL. Unmatched junction bases numbered 9, after V lost 2 bases and J lost 7 bases. This CDR3 comprises 15 residues.

A single count supports this clone. The chain employs TRBV7-8 and TRBJ2-1, with D hard to call. V was trimmed by 0 bases and J by 5 bases, leaving 5 bases between them. Germline CDR1 is SGHVS and CDR2 is FQNEAQ. This CDR3 region has 13 residues. In DNA form, the CDR3 reads TGTGCCAGCAGCTTAGCCAGGAACAATGAGCAGTTCTTC. Protein sequence: CASSLARNNEQFF.

The CDR3 loop is CASSIQGPPDQPQHF. CDR3 in DNA: TGTGCCAGTAGTATTCAGGGGCCGCCGGATCAGCCCCAGCATTTT. This chain connects TRBV19 to TRBJ1-5; D possibly corresponds to TRBD1 (6 bases). The CDR3 runs 15 residues. Trimming took 3 bases from V and 5 from J, leaving 14 bases between them. Germline loops: CDR1 LNHDA, CDR2 SQIVND (reference sequence).

V gene TRBV7-8 combines with J gene TRBJ1-4; D call uncertain. V gave up 1 base and J gave up 7 bases, with 13 bases separating them. The CDR3 is 15 amino acids. The germline V gene encodes CDR1 SGHVS and CDR2 FQNEAQ. Here the CDR3 reads CASSLEGSHTEKLFF. The CDR3 nucleotides read TGTGCCAGCAGCTTAGAGGGCAGCCATACTGAAAAACTGTTTTTT.

The V gene is TRBV7-2, the J gene TRBJ2-1; 13 nucleotides match TRBD2. V dropped 5 bases and J dropped 9; count of bases not matched to a gene: 10. The CDR3 contains 16 residues. Germline V CDR1 and CDR2: SGHTA, FQGNSA. The CDR3, as DNA: TGTGCCAGCAGCCGCTGGACTAGCGGGAGACTCGGTGAGCAGTTCTTC. Translating it yields CASSRWTSGRLGEQFF.

The chain uses TRBV6-5 and TRBJ1-5; D is unclear. Germline-derived CDR1 and CDR2 are MNHEY and SVGAGI. V lost 8 bases to trimming and J lost 0 bases, with 11 bases between them. The length of the CDR3 is 14 residues. The DNA of the CDR3 is TGTGCCAGCCGGGCAGATAATAGCAATCAGCCCCAGCATTTT. This sequence encodes CASRADNSNQPQHF.

The J gene is TRBJ2-2, the V gene TRBV28; 7 nucleotides agree with TRBD1. The CDR3 has 17 amino acids. With V trimmed by 6 bases and J by 1 base, 11 bases remained unmatched. Germline CDR1 MDHEN, CDR2 SYDVKM. CDR3 bases: TGTGCCAGCAGAGGGGGAACAGGGGTGCAGAACACCGGGGAGCTGTTTTTT. Translation: CASRGGTGVQNTGELFF.

The chain couples TRBV7-3 to TRBJ1-4; 9 positions agree with TRBD1. This CDR3 region has 16 residues. J was trimmed by 7 bases and V by 1 base; bases with no gene match: 7. The germline gives CDR1 SGHTA, CDR2 FQGTGA. The CDR3 nucleotides are TGTGCCAGCAGCTTAAGGCGGGACAGGGTACTTGAAAAACTGTTTTTT. Encoded protein: CASSLRRDRVLEKLFF.

This chain joins TRBV18 and TRBJ1-3; TRBD1 matches at 9 bases. Germline V CDR1 and CDR2: KGHSH, LQKENI. The CDR3 extends over 16 amino acids. The ends lost 3 bases at V and 2 bases at J; junction bases unmatched: 5. The CDR3 spells CASSPSGTGTGNTIYF. The CDR3 bases are TGTGCCAGCTCACCTTCCGGGACAGGGACTGGAAACACCATATATTTT.

The chain recombines TRBV6-5 with TRBJ1-5; 9 nucleotides line up with TRBD1. The CDR3 covers 14 residues. Germline V gene lookup returns CDR1 MNHEY and CDR2 SVGAGI. Trimming took 11 bases from V and 7 from J; bases not matched to a gene: 12. The CDR3 sequence is CAVRDRGNRQPQHF. The CDR3 DNA follows: TGTGCCGTGAGAGACAGGGGGAATAGGCAGCCCCAGCATTTT.

The rearrangement joins TRBV7-2 to TRBJ2-2, with D perhaps TRBD2 (6 bases). Trimming left V 5 bases short and J 6 bases short, with 19 bases between. Germline-derived CDR1 and CDR2 are SGHTA and FQGNSA. There are 16 residues in the CDR3. CDR3 amino acids: CASSPRRTRGAGELFF. For the CDR3, the DNA is TGTGCCAGCAGCCCCCGACGTACGCGGGGCGCCGGGGAGCTGTTTTTT.

The gene calls are TRBV28 and TRBJ1-5; TRBD1 is a possible D gene (5 bases). Germline CDR1 and CDR2: MDHEN and SYDVKM. The CDR3 extends over 16 amino acids. Trimming took 7 bases from V and 7 from J, leaving 23 bases between them. The chain's CDR3 is CASTSASGGVRQPQHF. CDR3 bases: TGTGCCAGCACCTCAGCGAGCGGGGGGGTGCGCCAGCCCCAGCATTTT.

The chain uses TRBV5-5 and TRBJ2-7; no clear D gene. The V gene lost 5 bases and the J gene lost 6 bases, with 12 bases spanning the gap. The CDR3 consists of 12 residues. Germline V gene sequence: CDR1 SGHKS, CDR2 YYEKEE (reference sequence). This CDR3 reads CASRYLRGEQYF. In DNA, the CDR3 is TGTGCCAGCAGATATCTGAGAGGCGAGCAGTACTTC.

The rearrangement joins TRBV7-3 to TRBJ2-2; 9 positions agree with TRBD2. The length of the CDR3 is 15 residues. CDR1 and CDR2 from the germline V gene are SGHTA and FQGTGA. Germline trimming cut 3 bases from V and 5 bases from J; bases unmatched to any gene: 4. CDR3 in DNA: TGTGCCAGCAGCTTCGGGCTAGCGGGAACCGGGGAGCTGTTTTTT. The encoded protein is CASSFGLAGTGELFF.

V usage is TRBV7-3 and J usage is TRBJ2-5; 7 nucleotides line up with TRBD2. V trimming: 10 bases; J trimming: 3 bases; junction bases outside the gene matches: 14. CDR1 and CDR2 (germline): SGHTA, FQGTGA. CDR3 length: 15 residues. The CDR3 spells CATSRRHAGEETQYF. CDR3 bases: TGTGCCACCTCGAGAAGACACGCGGGAGAAGAGACCCAGTACTTC.

This rearrangement joins TRBV7-2 to TRBJ2-3, with a possible D match to TRBD1 (6 bases). Trimming shortened V by 8 bases and J by 6 bases, and 12 bases separated the two germline ends. This CDR3 has 12 amino acids. CDR1 and CDR2 from the germline V gene are SGHTA and FQGNSA. CDR3 DNA sequence: TGTGCCAGCTCTGCAGGGGTCGATACGCAGTATTTT. This encodes CASSAGVDTQYF.

The genes are TRBV7-9 and TRBJ2-3; D ambiguous. Germline assignment: CDR1 SEHNR and CDR2 FQNEAQ (reference sequence). The length of the CDR3 is 15 residues. V lost 5 bases and J 2 bases, leaving 14 bases between the germline ends. The CDR3 DNA reads TGTGCCAGCAGCCCCACATGGGGTACCACAGATACGCAGTATTTT. This encodes CASSPTWGTTDTQYF. Complete variable domain (other parts from reference TRBV7-9 and TRBJ2-3): DTGVSQNPRHKITKRGQNVTFRCDPISEHNRLYWYRQTLGQGPEFLTYFQNEAQLEKSRLLSDRFSAERPKGSFSTLEIQRTEQGDSAMYLCASSPTWGTTDTQYFGPGTRLTVL.

This clone was observed a few times. The rearrangement uses TRBV5-1 and TRBJ1-1; D is uncertain. Germline CDR1 is SGHRS and CDR2 is YFSETQ. With 0 bases removed from V and 3 bases from J, the gap between germline ends came to 9 bases. The CDR3 loop spans 14 amino acids. CDR3 nucleotide sequence: TGCGCCAGCAGCTTGGCTAGTGTGGACACTGAAGCTTTCTTT. The encoded protein is CASSLASVDTEAFF.